This T cell receptor (beta chain) was sequenced for a study of cytomegalovirus exposure and HLA in healthy donors. In this sample, this clone turned up a few times. Its target is unknown. The study's findings and limits: The Asian-associated ancestry cluster reportedly had fewer N-insertions than the approximately 670-donor mean in a later analysis.

Primers: 60 Vbeta forward and 13 Jbeta reverse. The table came from immunoSEQ multiplex PCR; TCRdb's copy has only in-frame clones and leaves some out. The top ten hold approximately 1.7% of the sample, which has fewer than 250,000 clones, around nine tenths seen once. CDR3 length: 15 amino acids. Germline V gene data show CDR1 as SNHLY and CDR2 as FYNNEI. Trimming cost V 6 bases and J 0 bases, with 14 bases left between them. The chain couples TRBV2 to TRBJ1-1; D is possibly TRBD1 (5 bases). This TCR was sampled from a woman between 18 and 29 years old in good health and CMV-seronegative. Sequencing was done on a sample of PBMCs. CDR3 protein: CASRERGILNTEAFF. The CDR3 DNA reads as TGTGCCAGCAGGGAAAGGGGTATACTGAACACTGAAGCTTTCTTT.